The clone carrying this T cell receptor beta chain was detected many times. As the template, RNA transcripts were used to amplify TCR beta CDR3 regions. HTBI primers primed a first-round RT-PCR, and a second-round multiplex PCR followed. One entry per CDR3 protein results from TCRdb running MiXCR on the multiplex PCR reads. The sample lists about 620,000 distinct CDR3 sequences, 22% occurring once. CDR3 size: 15 residues. Germline CDR1 and CDR2: LNHDA and SQIVND (reference sequence). The ends lost 0 bases at V and 4 bases at J; junction bases unmatched: 4. These data come from a study of Graves' ophthalmopathy and Graves' hyperthyroidism.

This chain uses TRBV19 with TRBJ1-1; 8 bases are shared with TRBD1. Sequencing was performed on peripheral blood. The clonotype comes from a woman under 30 with stable Graves' hyperthyroidism. Some clones in this sample may be carry-over from other donors' samples. The CDR3 sequence: CASSIDGQGGTEAFF. CDR3 nucleotide sequence: TGTGCCAGTAGTATAGATGGACAGGGTGGCACTGAAGCTTTCTTT. Based on the CDR3 plus reference TRBV19 and TRBJ1-1, the full variable domain is DGGITQSPKYLFRKEGQNVTLSCEQNLNHDAMYWYRQDPGQGLRLIYYSQIVNDFQKGDIAEGYSVSREKKESFPLTVTSAQKNPTAFYLCASSIDGQGGTEAFFGQGTRLTVV.